Each of the 12 T cell receptor beta chains below was sequenced from the same sample in a study of OX40 agonist ivuxolimab in advanced cancers. Using immunoSEQ multiplex PCR, the repertoire was profiled, and TCRdb retains in-frame clones only, with some absent. The sample has about 26,000 clones, just under 85% seen once. Sequencing used CD4+ or CD8+ T cells sorted from blood, obtained in a trial of the OX40 agonist ivuxolimab. The receptor source for this set is an adult with an advanced solid tumor such as melanoma, head and neck, liver or kidney cancer.

The chain recombines TRBV6-1 with TRBJ2-7; D not resolved. Trimming took off 3 bases at V and 2 bases at J, with 11 bases between the two ends. Per the germline V gene, CDR1 is MNHNS and CDR2 is SASEGT. The CDR3 length is 14 residues. CDR3 sequence (DNA): TGTGCCAGCAGTGATCTGCCAGTAGCCTACGAGCAGTACTTC. Its translation: CASSDLPVAYEQYF.

J is TRBJ2-3 and V is TRBV9; TRBD2 aligns across 9 bases. Germline CDR1 SGDLS, CDR2 YYNGEE. Trimming cost V 7 bases and J 6 bases; bases outside gene matches: 9. CDR3 length: 14 amino acids. The CDR3 nucleotides read TGTGCCAGCGGCCGGCGGGAGGGCCCCGATACGCAGTATTTT. It codes for CASGRREGPDTQYF.

This clone was seen a few times. The V call is TRBV2, the J call TRBJ1-6; D possibly corresponds to TRBD1 (6 bases). This CDR3 is 13 amino acids long. V was cut by 4 bases and J by 11 bases, with 12 bases left in between. Germline assignment: CDR1 SNHLY and CDR2 FYNNEI. Here the CDR3 DNA reads TGTGCCAGCAGTGGACAGGTAATGGCACCCCTCCACTTT. Amino acids: CASSGQVMAPLHF. Full variable domain (outside the CDR3, taken from reference TRBV2 and TRBJ1-6): EPEVTQTPSHQVTQMGQEVILRCVPISNHLYFYWYRQILGQKVEFLVSFYNNEISEKSEIFDDQFSVERPDGSNFTLKIRSTKLEDSAMYFCASSGQVMAPLHFGNGTRLTVT.

This chain uses TRBV2 with TRBJ2-2; possible D gene TRBD2, 7 bases. There are 13 residues in the CDR3. CDR1 is SNHLY, CDR2 FYNNEI, per germline. With 10 bases removed from V and 4 bases from J, the gap between germline ends came to 13 bases. CDR3 loop: CANLGGGTGELFF. CDR3 sequence (DNA): TGTGCCAACCTAGGGGGGGGCACCGGGGAGCTGTTTTTT.

The chain uses TRBV4-2 and TRBJ2-2; D unclear. In germline, CDR1 is LGHNA, CDR2 YNFKEQ. The CDR3 loop spans 17 amino acids. Trimming removed 1 base at V and 6 bases at J, with 18 bases between. The CDR3, as DNA: TGTGCCAGCAGCCAAGGTGTTAGACGCGAACACCCCGGGGAGCTGTTTTTT. This translates into CASSQGVRREHPGELFF.

The chain joins TRBV2 to TRBJ2-5; D is perhaps TRBD2 (7 bases). The CDR3 consists of 13 residues. Germline V gene sequence: CDR1 SNHLY, CDR2 FYNNEI. The germline V and J ends were trimmed by 7 bases and 5 bases, with 14 bases remaining between them. In DNA form, the CDR3 reads TGTGCCAGCATTTACGAGGGGGGGGAGACCCAGTACTTC. Its translation is CASIYEGGETQYF.

The rearrangement links TRBV5-6 to TRBJ1-3, with TRBD1 matching 8 bases. J was trimmed by 4 bases and V by 1 base; bases with no gene match: 4. CDR1 is SGHDT and CDR2 is YYEEEE in the germline V gene. The CDR3 is 15 amino acids. The CDR3 loop is CASSLSPGGGNTIYF. CDR3 DNA: TGTGCCAGCAGCTTGAGCCCAGGGGGCGGAAACACCATATATTTT.

The gene calls are TRBV5-1 and TRBJ2-7; 9 bases fit TRBD1. Trimming cost V 3 bases and J 2 bases; bases outside gene matches: 3. The CDR3 has 14 residues. Germline CDR1 reads SGHRS; CDR2 reads YFSETQ. The CDR3 sequence is CASSWTGDPYEQYF. The CDR3 DNA sequence: TGCGCCAGCAGCTGGACAGGGGACCCCTACGAGCAGTACTTC.

This CDR3 reads CASSFPRLATNTGELFF. Written as DNA, the CDR3 is TGTGCCAGCAGCTTCCCGAGACTAGCGACTAACACCGGGGAGCTGTTTTTT. The rearrangement joins TRBV11-2 to TRBJ2-2; TRBD2 matches at 8 bases. The V gene's germline CDR1 is SGHAT and CDR2 FQNNGV. This CDR3 spans 17 amino acids. The J segment lost 2 bases and the V segment lost 3 bases, leaving 8 bases of the junction unmatched.

The chain is built from TRBV7-8 and TRBJ2-1; 7 bases are shared with TRBD2. The germline V gene encodes CDR1 SGHVS and CDR2 FQNEAQ. V dropped 3 bases and J dropped 8; count of bases not matched to a gene: 10. The length of the CDR3 is 15 residues. The CDR3 DNA reads TGTGCCAGCAGCTTTCGGGGGAGGGGCTTAGATGAGCAGTTCTTC. Translating gives CASSFRGRGLDEQFF.

This clone has only one observation. The CDR3: CASSLTPGDGNTIYF. The CDR3 region has the DNA TGTGCCAGCAGCCTCACCCCAGGAGACGGAAACACCATATATTTT. This chain uses TRBV27 with TRBJ1-3; D gene unclear. Germline loops: CDR1 MNHEY, CDR2 SMNVEV (reference sequence). The V end was cut by 6 bases, the J end by 4 bases, with 16 bases between. CDR3 length equals 15 residues.

The chain has TRBV5-1 and TRBJ1-1; D is ambiguous. This CDR3 is built from 15 residues. The V end lost 0 bases, the J end lost 0 bases, and 9 bases lay between the germline ends. Germline CDR1 is SGHRS and CDR2 is YFSETQ. As DNA, the CDR3 is TGCGCCAGCAGCTTGGGGCGTGGCATGAACACTGAAGCTTTCTTT. Protein sequence: CASSLGRGMNTEAFF.